These 17 T cell receptor beta chains came from one sample sequenced in a study of type 1 regulatory T cells. Which antigens these TCRs recognize remains unknown. TCRdb recomputed calls from the reads with MiXCR, one row per CDR3 protein. The sample holds tens of thousands of distinct CDR3 sequences; roughly 50% are singletons and the top ten take more than 2%. Input material: cultured non-Tr1 T cells, either the whole culture or a sorted T cell fraction (not recorded which). These receptors all stem from a human donor in good health.

The rearrangement links TRBV19 to TRBJ2-2; D unresolved. Germline-derived CDR1 and CDR2 are LNHDA and SQIVND (reference sequence). The CDR3 spans 14 residues. V lost 2 bases and J 2 bases, leaving 6 bases between the germline ends. This CDR3 is CASSILENTGELFF. For the CDR3, the DNA is TGTGCCAGTAGTATATTAGAAAACACCGGGGAGCTGTTTTTT. The whole variable domain, filled in from reference TRBV19 and TRBJ2-2, reads DGGITQSPKYLFRKEGQNVTLSCEQNLNHDAMYWYRQDPGQGLRLIYYSQIVNDFQKGDIAEGYSVSREKKESFPLTVTSAQKNPTAFYLCASSILENTGELFFGEGSRLTVL.

The chain is built from TRBV20-1 and TRBJ1-2, with D unclear. V was cut by 5 bases and J by 4 bases, with 20 bases left in between. This CDR3 has 15 residues. CDR1 and CDR2 from the germline V gene are DFQATT and SNEGSKA (reference sequence). CDR3 in amino acids: CSAASPMGFGYGYTF. The DNA of the CDR3 is TGCAGTGCTGCCTCTCCTATGGGTTTTGGCTATGGCTACACCTTC.

This chain links TRBV18 with TRBJ2-1; no clear D. CDR3 length equals 15 residues. The V gene lost 1 base and the J gene lost 3 bases, with 10 bases spanning the gap. CDR1 KGHSH and CDR2 LQKENI come from the germline V gene. This chain's CDR3 is CASSPLSAGYNEQFF. For the CDR3, the DNA is TGTGCCAGCTCACCACTGTCAGCCGGCTACAATGAGCAGTTCTTC. The full variable domain, its missing parts supplied by reference TRBV18 and TRBJ2-1, is NAGVMQNPRHLVRRRGQEARLRCSPMKGHSHVYWYRQLPEEGLKFMVYLQKENIIDESGMPKERFSAEFPKEGPSILRIQQVVRGDSAAYFCASSPLSAGYNEQFFGPGTRLTVL.

The gene calls are TRBV12-3 or TRBV12-4 and TRBJ1-1; 8 bases are shared with TRBD1. The CDR3 loop spans 14 amino acids. Unmatched junction bases numbered 3, after V lost 5 bases and J lost 1 base. The CDR3 reads CASSLTGENTEAFF. The CDR3 coding sequence is TGTGCCAGCAGTCTGACAGGGGAGAACACTGAAGCTTTCTTT.

This rearrangement joins TRBV6-1 to TRBJ2-5; 8 nucleotides line up with TRBD2. Germline assignment: CDR1 MNHNS and CDR2 SASEGT. There are 14 residues in the CDR3. With 7 bases clipped from V and 4 bases from J, the junction kept 8 bases outside the gene matches. CDR3 loop: CASTRLARGETQYF. CDR3 DNA: TGTGCCAGCACTAGACTAGCGAGAGGAGAGACCCAGTACTTC.

The chain recombines TRBV12-3 or TRBV12-4 with TRBJ2-1; D might be TRBD2 (6 bases). The V end lost 5 bases, the J end lost 4 bases, and 18 bases lay between the germline ends. The CDR3 totals 16 residues. In nucleotides, the CDR3 is TGTGCCAGCAGTCTATCCCAGACGGGGAGGTACAATGAGCAGTTCTTC. Its translation: CASSLSQTGRYNEQFF.

This clonotype turned up a few times. CDR3 protein: CASSQEWTGGLSYYGYTF. CDR3 coding DNA: TGTGCCAGCAGCCAGGAGTGGACAGGGGGCTTGAGTTACTATGGCTACACCTTC. This chain links TRBV4-2 with TRBJ1-2, with TRBD1 matching over 11 bases. The CDR3 is 18 amino acids. V shed 3 bases, J shed 3 bases, and the junction held 12 bases outside the gene matches. The V gene's germline CDR1 is LGHNA and CDR2 YNFKEQ.

This chain uses TRBV7-2 with TRBJ2-1; 7 nucleotides line up with TRBD1. This CDR3 has 15 amino acids. J was trimmed by 2 bases and V by 2 bases; bases with no gene match: 3. Germline loops: CDR1 SGHTA, CDR2 FQGNSA. The chain's CDR3 is CASSLQTGPYNEQFF. Here the CDR3 DNA reads TGTGCCAGCAGCTTACAGACAGGGCCCTACAATGAGCAGTTCTTC.

This chain joins TRBV24-1 and TRBJ2-3; unclear D gene. This CDR3 has 15 residues. The V end was cut by 3 bases, the J end by 2 bases, with 11 bases between. Germline CDR1 reads KGHDR; CDR2 reads SFDVKD. CDR3 nucleotides: TGTGCCACCAGTGATGCCGAACGCACCACAGATACGCAGTATTTT. It encodes CATSDAERTTDTQYF.

V is TRBV9 and J is TRBJ2-1; TRBD2 might be the D (6 bases). Germline CDR1 reads SGDLS; CDR2 reads YYNGEE. V was clipped by 3 bases and J by 2 bases, with 18 bases between them. The CDR3 covers 17 residues. CDR3 nucleotides: TGTGCCAGCAGCGCAAGGGACTTAACGGGGCCCTACAATGAGCAGTTCTTC. This gives the protein CASSARDLTGPYNEQFF.

The genes are TRBV4-2 and TRBJ2-5; TRBD2 aligns across 10 bases. With 0 bases clipped from V and 4 bases from J, the junction kept 5 bases outside the gene matches. CDR3 length: 16 amino acids. Germline CDR1 and CDR2: LGHNA and YNFKEQ. The CDR3 nucleotides read TGTGCCAGCAGCCAAGATCCTAGCGGGGGTGGAGAGACCCAGTACTTC. Protein: CASSQDPSGGGETQYF.

The gene calls are TRBV2 and TRBJ2-7; D gene uncertain. Germline CDR1 and CDR2: SNHLY and FYNNEI. The CDR3 contains 11 residues. V gave up 6 bases and J gave up 1 base, with 4 bases separating them. CDR3 region: CASRWSYEQYF. CDR3 nucleotide sequence: TGTGCCAGCAGGTGGTCCTACGAGCAGTACTTC.

This clonotype was counted between two and nine times. The chain has TRBV3-1 and TRBJ2-3; 8 bases are shared with TRBD1. Germline CDR1 LGHDT, CDR2 YNNKEL (reference sequence). V was pared by 4 bases and J by 0 bases, with 6 bases of the junction left unmatched. There are 16 residues in the CDR3. DNA of the CDR3: TGTGCCAGCAGCCCACTGACAGGGGTCAGCACAGATACGCAGTATTTT. It encodes CASSPLTGVSTDTQYF.

V is TRBV10-3 and J is TRBJ2-1; D ambiguous. The V end was cut by 4 bases, the J end by 6 bases, with 10 bases between. The germline V gene encodes CDR1 ENHRY and CDR2 SYGVKD. The CDR3 has 13 residues. CDR3: CAISGPVPNEQFF. The CDR3 DNA reads as TGTGCCATCAGTGGACCGGTTCCCAATGAGCAGTTCTTC.

Remarks on this clonotype: An end of the junction differs from the germline gene, which may be a read error. The chain is built from TRBV7-9 and TRBJ2-5, with 10 bases lining up with TRBD1. This CDR3 has 16 amino acids. CDR1 and CDR2 (germline): SEHNR, FQNEAQ (reference sequence). CDR3 region: CASSLRGTGDKETQCF. Here the CDR3 DNA reads TGTGCCAGCAGCTTACGGGGGACAGGGGATAAAGAGACCCAGTGCTTC. The full variable domain, rest sourced from reference TRBV7-9 and TRBJ2-5, is DTGVSQNPRHKITKRGQNVTFRCDPISEHNRLYWYRQTLGQGPEFLTYFQNEAQLEKSRLLSDRFSAERPKGSFSTLEIQRTEQGDSAMYLCASSLRGTGDKETQCFGPGTRLLVL.

V usage is TRBV10-2 and J usage is TRBJ1-5; D not certain. Trimming cost V 4 bases and J 6 bases, with 10 bases left between them. CDR3 length: 13 residues. CDR1 and CDR2 from the germline V gene are WSHSY and SAAADI. The CDR3 DNA reads as TGCGCCAGCAGTGGGGCGGGAGGTCAGCCCCAGCATTTT. The encoded protein is CASSGAGGQPQHF.

This clonotype was detected a few times. V and J are TRBV20-1 and TRBJ2-3; tentatively, D is TRBD2 (6 bases). This CDR3 region has 14 residues. Germline CDR1 is DFQATT and CDR2 is SNEGSKA (reference sequence). Trimming pared 3 bases from V and 0 bases from J, leaving 10 bases between. CDR3 coding DNA: TGCAGTGCTAGGGGGGGTGTCAGCACAGATACGCAGTATTTT. Translating it yields CSARGGVSTDTQYF.